Described below is a single T cell receptor beta chain sequence and its context. This specimen comes from a study of blood T cell repertoires in COVID-19. On the study more broadly: Collection of acute and convalescent COVID-19 samples took place in the United States, Italy and Spain. PBMCs, B-cell-depleted T cells, or T cells were the source of the cDNA or gDNA that made up the material.

Authors' analysis steps: Nucleated cell counts were estimated from reference gene primer amplification. Here immunoSEQ multiplex PCR was the method, and the copy in TCRdb shows in-frame clones only, minus some. That table is the source of V, J and clone size, and D and trimming were worked out from the DNA. Among fewer than 350,000 clones listed, approximately 86% were seen once. This CDR3 spans 13 amino acids. Germline lookup yields CDR1 SGHRS and CDR2 YFSETQ. The V gene end was trimmed by 4 bases and the J gene end by 16 bases; junction bases not matched to a gene: 12. The V call is TRBV5-1, the J call TRBJ2-1, with 9 bases fitting TRBD1. The TCR originated in a woman aged 25 to 39 who had recovered from COVID-19. The sample was peripheral blood. CDR3 DNA sequence: TGCGCCAGCAGCCCAAGGTCCGGGACAGGGAGCTTCTTC. Its protein is CASSPRSGTGSFF.